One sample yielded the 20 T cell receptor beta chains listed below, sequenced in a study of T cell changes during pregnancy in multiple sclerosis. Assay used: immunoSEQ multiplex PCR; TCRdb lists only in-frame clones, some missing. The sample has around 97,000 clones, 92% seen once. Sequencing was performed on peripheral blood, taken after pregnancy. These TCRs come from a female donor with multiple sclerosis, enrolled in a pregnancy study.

The CDR3, as DNA: TGTGCCAGCAGTGGACAGGGGGCGGCTGGGGCCAACGTCCTGACTTTC. Protein product: CASSGQGAAGANVLTF. This chain connects TRBV6-1 to TRBJ2-6; 10 nucleotides match TRBD1. This CDR3 comprises 16 residues. CDR1 and CDR2 (germline): MNHNS, SASEGT. Germline trimming cut 4 bases from V and 2 bases from J; bases unmatched to any gene: 2.

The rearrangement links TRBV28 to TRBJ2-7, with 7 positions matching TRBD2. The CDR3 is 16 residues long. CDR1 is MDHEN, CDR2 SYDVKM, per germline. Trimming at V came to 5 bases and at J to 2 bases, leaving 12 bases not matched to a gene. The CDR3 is CASSASGLEGTYEQYF. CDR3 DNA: TGTGCCAGCAGTGCCTCAGGACTAGAGGGGACCTACGAGCAGTACTTC.

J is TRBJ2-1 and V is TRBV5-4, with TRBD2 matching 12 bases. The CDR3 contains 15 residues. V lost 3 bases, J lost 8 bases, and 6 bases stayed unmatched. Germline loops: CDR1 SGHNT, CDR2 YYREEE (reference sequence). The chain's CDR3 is CASSWTSGTGDEQFF. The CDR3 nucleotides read TGTGCCAGCAGCTGGACTAGCGGGACGGGGGATGAGCAGTTCTTC. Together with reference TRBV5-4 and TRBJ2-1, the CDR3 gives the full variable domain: ETGVTQSPTHLIKTRGQQVTLRCSSQSGHNTVSWYQQALGQGPQFIFQYYREEENGRGNFPPRFSGLQFPNYSSELNVNALELDDSALYLCASSWTSGTGDEQFFGPGTRLTVL.

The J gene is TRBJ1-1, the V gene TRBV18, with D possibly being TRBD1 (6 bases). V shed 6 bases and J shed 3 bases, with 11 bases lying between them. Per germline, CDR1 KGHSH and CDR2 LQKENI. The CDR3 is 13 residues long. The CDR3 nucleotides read TGTGCCAGCTCGCGCGGGGGCGACACTGAAGCTTTCTTT. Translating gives CASSRGGDTEAFF.

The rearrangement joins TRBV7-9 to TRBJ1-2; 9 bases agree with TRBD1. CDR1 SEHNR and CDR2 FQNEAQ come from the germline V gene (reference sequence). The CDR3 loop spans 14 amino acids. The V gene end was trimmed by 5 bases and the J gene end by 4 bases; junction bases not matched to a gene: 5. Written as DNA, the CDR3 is TGTGCCAGCAGCCAGGGACAGGGCGCCTATGGCTACACCTTC. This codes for CASSQGQGAYGYTF.

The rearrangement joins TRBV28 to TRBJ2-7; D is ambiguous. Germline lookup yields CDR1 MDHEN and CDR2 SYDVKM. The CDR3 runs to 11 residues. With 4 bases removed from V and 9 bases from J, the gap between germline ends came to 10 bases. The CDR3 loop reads CASSSGLGQYF. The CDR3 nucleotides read TGTGCCAGCAGTTCGGGTCTCGGGCAGTACTTC.

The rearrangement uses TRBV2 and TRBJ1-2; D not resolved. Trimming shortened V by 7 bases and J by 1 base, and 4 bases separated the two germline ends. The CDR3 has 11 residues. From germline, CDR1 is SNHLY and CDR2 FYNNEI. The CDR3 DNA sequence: TGTGCCAGCACCAGTAACTATGGCTACACCTTC. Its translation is CASTSNYGYTF.

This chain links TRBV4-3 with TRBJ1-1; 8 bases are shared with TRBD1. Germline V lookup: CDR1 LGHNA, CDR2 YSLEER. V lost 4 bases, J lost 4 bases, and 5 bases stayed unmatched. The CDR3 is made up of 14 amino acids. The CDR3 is CASSPNRGTTEAFF. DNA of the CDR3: TGCGCCAGCAGCCCAAACAGGGGGACCACTGAAGCTTTCTTT.

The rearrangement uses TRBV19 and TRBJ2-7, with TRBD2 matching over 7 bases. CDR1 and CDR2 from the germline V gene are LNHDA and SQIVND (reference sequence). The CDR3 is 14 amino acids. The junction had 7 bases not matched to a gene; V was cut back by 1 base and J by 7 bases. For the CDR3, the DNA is TGTGCCAGTAGTATAGTCGGCGGGAGTCAAGAGCAGTACTTC. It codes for CASSIVGGSQEQYF.

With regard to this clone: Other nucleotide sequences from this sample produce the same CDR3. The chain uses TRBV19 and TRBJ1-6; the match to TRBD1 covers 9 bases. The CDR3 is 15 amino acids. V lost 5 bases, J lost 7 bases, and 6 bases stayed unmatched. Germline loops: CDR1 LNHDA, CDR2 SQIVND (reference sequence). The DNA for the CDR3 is TGTGCCAGTAGTCCACCGACAGGGGGGAATTCACCCCTCCACTTT. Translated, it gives CASSPPTGGNSPLHF.

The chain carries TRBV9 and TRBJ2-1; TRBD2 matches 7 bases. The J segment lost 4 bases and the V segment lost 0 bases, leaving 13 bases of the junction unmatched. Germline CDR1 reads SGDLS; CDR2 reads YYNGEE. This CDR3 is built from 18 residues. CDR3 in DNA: TGTGCCAGCAGCGTAGCCGTCAGGGAGGGAGGGAGGTACAATGAGCAGTTCTTC. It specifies CASSVAVREGGRYNEQFF.

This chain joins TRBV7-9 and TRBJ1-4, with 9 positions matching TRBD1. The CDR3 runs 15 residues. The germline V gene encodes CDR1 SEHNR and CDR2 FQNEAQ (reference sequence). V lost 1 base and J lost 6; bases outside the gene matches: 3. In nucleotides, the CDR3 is TGTGCCAGCAGCTTAGGGGGACAGGGAGATGAAAAACTGTTTTTT. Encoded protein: CASSLGGQGDEKLFF.

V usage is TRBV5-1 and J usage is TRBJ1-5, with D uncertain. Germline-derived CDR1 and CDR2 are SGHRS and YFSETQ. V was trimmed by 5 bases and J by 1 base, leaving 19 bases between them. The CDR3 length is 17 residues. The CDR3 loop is CASRHYKLVGSNQPQHF. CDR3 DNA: TGCGCCAGCAGACATTACAAGCTAGTCGGGAGCAATCAGCCCCAGCATTTT.

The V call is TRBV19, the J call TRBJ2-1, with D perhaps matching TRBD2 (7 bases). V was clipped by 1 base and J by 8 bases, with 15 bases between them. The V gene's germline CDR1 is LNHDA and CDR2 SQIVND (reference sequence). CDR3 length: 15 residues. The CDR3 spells CASSIGGGPRDEQFF. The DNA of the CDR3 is TGTGCCAGTAGTATAGGGGGGGGGCCAAGGGATGAGCAGTTCTTC.

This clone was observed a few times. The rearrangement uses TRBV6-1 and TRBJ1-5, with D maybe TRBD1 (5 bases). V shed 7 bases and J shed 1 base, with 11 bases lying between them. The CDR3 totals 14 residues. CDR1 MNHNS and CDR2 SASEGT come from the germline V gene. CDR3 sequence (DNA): TGTGCCAGCAATCCCACAGGAAGCAATCAGCCCCAGCATTTT. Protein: CASNPTGSNQPQHF.

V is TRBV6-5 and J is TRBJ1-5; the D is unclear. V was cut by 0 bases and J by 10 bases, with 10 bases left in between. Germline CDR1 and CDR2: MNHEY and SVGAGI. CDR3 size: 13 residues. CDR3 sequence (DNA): TGTGCCAGCAGTTACTCGTCGGGGAGACCCCAGCATTTT. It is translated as CASSYSSGRPQHF.

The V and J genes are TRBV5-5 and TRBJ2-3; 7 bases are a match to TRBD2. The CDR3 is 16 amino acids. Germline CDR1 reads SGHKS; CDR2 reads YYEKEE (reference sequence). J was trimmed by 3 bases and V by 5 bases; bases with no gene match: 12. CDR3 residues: CASRISGRGGTDTQYF. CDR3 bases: TGTGCCAGCAGGATCAGTGGGAGGGGCGGAACAGATACGCAGTATTTT.

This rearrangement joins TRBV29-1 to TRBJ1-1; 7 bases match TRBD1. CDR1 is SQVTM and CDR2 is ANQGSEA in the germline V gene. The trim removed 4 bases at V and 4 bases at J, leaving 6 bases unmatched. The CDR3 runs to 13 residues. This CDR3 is CSVGKGAGTEAFF. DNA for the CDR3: TGCAGCGTTGGTAAGGGGGCCGGCACTGAAGCTTTCTTT.

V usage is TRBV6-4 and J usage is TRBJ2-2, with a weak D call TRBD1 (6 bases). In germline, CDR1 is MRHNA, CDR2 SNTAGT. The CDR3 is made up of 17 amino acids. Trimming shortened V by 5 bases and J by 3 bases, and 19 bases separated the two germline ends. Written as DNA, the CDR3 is TGTGCCAGCAGTTCCAGGCAATTTAACAGGGACACCGGGGAGCTGTTTTTT. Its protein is CASSSRQFNRDTGELFF.

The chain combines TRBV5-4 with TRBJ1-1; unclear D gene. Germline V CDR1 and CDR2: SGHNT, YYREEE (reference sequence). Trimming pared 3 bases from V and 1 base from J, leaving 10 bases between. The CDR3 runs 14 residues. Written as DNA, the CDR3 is TGTGCCAGCAGCTACCTGCAGGCGAACACTGAAGCTTTCTTT. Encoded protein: CASSYLQANTEAFF.